The 29 T cell receptor beta chains below come from one sample, sequenced in a study of vaccination effects on CD4 cells after COVID-19. Cultured cells yielded isolated CD4+ T cells after around 9 days. Every participant took two doses of the BNT162b2 or mRNA-1273 vaccine. The table came from immunoSEQ multiplex PCR; TCRdb's copy has only in-frame clones and leaves some out. The sample shows around 66,000 clones, around two thirds of them seen only once. No antigen has been assigned to these receptors. Source: CD4+ T cells from PBMCs cultured without peptide, taken after COVID-19 vaccination. Source of these receptors: a human donor who received a COVID-19 vaccine.

The chain has TRBV5-1 and TRBJ2-2; TRBD2 might be the D (5 bases). V lost 6 bases, J lost 5 bases, and 17 bases lay in between. CDR1 is SGHRS, CDR2 YFSETQ, per germline. The CDR3 runs 15 residues. The CDR3 sequence: CASKEAPGLTGELFF. DNA for the CDR3: TGCGCCAGCAAGGAGGCCCCCGGCTTAACCGGGGAGCTGTTTTTT.

This chain connects TRBV30 to TRBJ2-7; 8 bases map to TRBD1. The ends lost 0 bases at V and 7 bases at J; junction bases unmatched: 8. This CDR3 has 14 residues. The V gene's germline CDR1 is GTSNPN and CDR2 SVGIG (reference sequence). The CDR3 bases are TGTGCCTGGAGTGTTCCGGGGACAGGTAAAGAGCAGTACGTC. The encoded protein is CAWSVPGTGKEQYV.

This chain links TRBV7-6 with TRBJ2-1; TRBD1 might be the D (6 bases). Trimming took off 5 bases at V and 2 bases at J, with 13 bases between the two ends. This CDR3 is built from 15 residues. Germline V CDR1 and CDR2: SGHVS, FNYEAQ. The DNA of the CDR3 is TGTGCCAGCAGCCAAACAGGGATTCCCTACAATGAGCAGTTCTTC. Amino acid sequence: CASSQTGIPYNEQFF.

The chain has TRBV7-3 and TRBJ2-5, with D perhaps matching TRBD2 (5 bases). The CDR3 length is 15 residues. Looked up from germline, CDR1 is SGHTA and CDR2 is FQGTGA. Trimming took 1 base from V and 4 from J, leaving 13 bases between them. The CDR3 loop reads CASSLIGTEGETQYF. In nucleotides, the CDR3 is TGTGCCAGCAGCTTAATTGGCACAGAGGGAGAGACCCAGTACTTC.

The chain joins TRBV7-3 to TRBJ2-5; 11 bases match TRBD2. The CDR3 covers 16 residues. Germline CDR1 SGHTA, CDR2 FQGTGA. V was pared by 2 bases and J by 9 bases, with 11 bases of the junction left unmatched. This CDR3 reads CASSLGFSGGVDSQYF. The CDR3 coding sequence is TGTGCCAGCAGCTTAGGGTTTAGCGGGGGGGTGGACTCCCAGTACTTC.

The chain has TRBV5-8 and TRBJ2-3; 8 nucleotides agree with TRBD2. The CDR3 has 18 residues. Germline V CDR1 and CDR2: SGHTS, YDEGEE. The trim removed 7 bases at V and 2 bases at J, leaving 18 bases unmatched. CDR3 coding DNA: TGTGCCAGCCCTACATTCCTCGGTAGCGGGGACTCCACAGATACGCAGTATTTT. Its protein is CASPTFLGSGDSTDTQYF.

The chain has TRBV5-1 and TRBJ2-5; D unresolved. Germline V gene sequence: CDR1 SGHRS, CDR2 YFSETQ. Trimming cost V 3 bases and J 5 bases, with 5 bases left between them. The CDR3 sequence is 11 residues long. As DNA, the CDR3 is TGCGCCAGCAGCTACGGGGAGACCCAGTACTTC. Translation gives CASSYGETQYF.

This clone was observed a handful of times. The chain links TRBV5-5 to TRBJ2-3, with TRBD2 as a possible D gene (6 bases). V dropped 0 bases and J dropped 3 bases, with 8 bases sitting between them. Germline CDR1 is SGHKS and CDR2 is YYEKEE (reference sequence). The CDR3 extends over 14 amino acids. CDR3 in amino acids: CASSLELATDTQYF. The CDR3 coding sequence is TGTGCCAGCAGCTTGGAACTAGCAACAGATACGCAGTATTTT.

This chain links TRBV20-1 with TRBJ2-7; D is perhaps TRBD1 (5 bases). This CDR3 spans 12 amino acids. Germline V lookup: CDR1 DFQATT, CDR2 SNEGSKA (reference sequence). Trimming took 3 bases from V and 0 from J, leaving 6 bases between them. The CDR3 DNA follows: TGCAGTGCTAGTCAGGGCTCCTACGAGCAGTACGTC. Protein sequence: CSASQGSYEQYV.

V is TRBV19 and J is TRBJ1-2; D remains ambiguous. Germline assignment: CDR1 LNHDA and CDR2 SQIVND (reference sequence). CDR3 size: 15 residues. Trimming left V 3 bases short and J 5 bases short, with 16 bases between. The CDR3 DNA follows: TGTGCCAGTAGTATTGAAGTGGAAGTTAGATATGGCTACACCTTC. Protein sequence: CASSIEVEVRYGYTF.

The chain links TRBV10-3 to TRBJ1-6; no clear D gene. The germline gives CDR1 ENHRY, CDR2 SYGVKD. Trimming shortened V by 3 bases and J by 7 bases, and 10 bases separated the two germline ends. The CDR3 runs to 14 residues. In DNA, the CDR3 is TGTGCCATCAGTGAACAACAGACAAATTCACCCCTCCACTTT. Translated: CAISEQQTNSPLHF.

The CDR3 is CATSDLEGKETQYF. The CDR3 nucleotides are TGTGCCACCAGTGATTTGGAGGGGAAAGAGACCCAGTACTTC. The genes are TRBV24-1 and TRBJ2-5, with D possibly called TRBD1 or TRBD2 (5 bases each). This CDR3 spans 14 amino acids. Trimming pared 0 bases from V and 3 bases from J, leaving 7 bases between. Germline V lookup: CDR1 KGHDR, CDR2 SFDVKD.

This clone turned up a few times. The chain recombines TRBV24-1 with TRBJ2-2; 11 nucleotides align to TRBD1. In germline, CDR1 is KGHDR, CDR2 SFDVKD. The CDR3 covers 16 residues. V dropped 5 bases and J dropped 5; count of bases not matched to a gene: 6. The CDR3 loop reads CATSAIGQGATGELFF. CDR3 in DNA: TGTGCCACCAGTGCCATAGGACAGGGGGCGACCGGGGAGCTGTTTTTT.

This chain joins TRBV28 and TRBJ1-1; TRBD1 matches at 9 bases. The junction had 14 bases not matched to a gene; V was cut back by 6 bases and J by 6 bases. Germline V gene data show CDR1 as MDHEN and CDR2 as SYDVKM. This CDR3 has 16 residues. As DNA, the CDR3 is TGTGCCAGCAGACGAAGAACAGGGGGCCCATCCCCTGAAGCTTTCTTT. It codes for CASRRRTGGPSPEAFF. The full variable domain, its missing parts supplied by reference TRBV28 and TRBJ1-1, is DVKVTQSSRYLVKRTGEKVFLECVQDMDHENMFWYRQDPGLGLRLIYFSYDVKMKEKGDIPEGYSVSREKKERFSLILESASTNQTSMYLCASRRRTGGPSPEAFFGQGTRLTVV.

The rearrangement uses TRBV5-4 and TRBJ2-7; D remains unclear. CDR3 length: 8 amino acids. V lost 5 bases to trimming and J lost 10 bases, with 4 bases between them. Germline V lookup: CDR1 SGHNT, CDR2 YYREEE (reference sequence). The CDR3 loop reads CASREQYV. CDR3 in DNA: TGTGCCAGCAGGGAACAGTACGTC.

This chain uses TRBV18 with TRBJ2-7, with D perhaps matching TRBD1 (7 bases). Trimming took off 6 bases at V and 6 bases at J, with 21 bases between the two ends. Germline CDR1 and CDR2: KGHSH and LQKENI. The CDR3 extends over 15 amino acids. CDR3 coding DNA: TGTGCCAGCTCTCCAACCCTTGGAGGGGGCCTCGAGCAGTACGTC. This sequence encodes CASSPTLGGGLEQYV.

The chain uses TRBV27 and TRBJ2-3, with D tentatively TRBD1 (6 bases). The CDR3 length is 15 residues. Per germline, CDR1 MNHEY and CDR2 SMNVEV (reference sequence). The V and J ends lost 5 bases and 2 bases respectively, with 14 bases between them. The chain's CDR3 is CASSQRDTHTDTQYF. Written as DNA, the CDR3 is TGTGCCAGCAGTCAACGGGACACCCACACAGATACGCAGTATTTT.

The sample holds a few counts of this clone. J is TRBJ1-2 and V is TRBV3-1 (or the pseudogene TRBV3-2); D remains ambiguous. The V end lost 0 bases, the J end lost 0 bases, and 11 bases lay between the germline ends. The CDR3 is 16 amino acids. Germline CDR1 is LGHDT and CDR2 is YNNKEL (reference sequence). The CDR3 DNA reads as TGTGCCAGCAGCCAAGATAGTCATCGATCTAACTATGGCTACACCTTC. Encoded protein: CASSQDSHRSNYGYTF.

This rearrangement joins TRBV6-5 to TRBJ1-4, with 7 nucleotides matching TRBD1. This CDR3 is 13 amino acids long. Germline CDR1 reads MNHEY; CDR2 reads SVGAGI. Trimming at V came to 8 bases and at J to 8 bases, leaving 8 bases not matched to a gene. CDR3 loop: CASLRDRREKLFF. The CDR3 coding sequence is TGTGCCAGCCTCCGGGACAGACGCGAAAAACTGTTTTTT.

The chain joins TRBV11-2 to TRBJ2-5; possible D gene TRBD1, 5 bases. The CDR3 loop spans 11 amino acids. Trimming removed 6 bases from V and 9 bases from J, with 11 bases in between. CDR1 and CDR2 from the germline V gene are SGHAT and FQNNGV. The CDR3 sequence: CASRQESAQYF. The DNA of the CDR3 is TGTGCCAGCAGACAGGAGTCGGCCCAGTACTTC.

The rearrangement uses TRBV24-1 and TRBJ2-3; D not certain. This CDR3 has 15 amino acids. Trimming left V 4 bases short and J 0 bases short, with 10 bases between. CDR1 and CDR2 (germline): KGHDR, SFDVKD. The CDR3 DNA reads as TGTGCCACCAGTGAGGGCAGATATAGCACAGATACGCAGTATTTT. It translates to CATSEGRYSTDTQYF.

The CDR3 region is CSVVFVPGMNTEAFF. As DNA, the CDR3 is TGCAGCGTTGTCTTCGTCCCGGGAATGAACACTGAAGCTTTCTTT. This sequence joins TRBV29-1 and TRBJ1-1; D is ambiguous. This CDR3 is built from 15 residues. V was cut by 4 bases and J by 0 bases, with 15 bases left in between. CDR1 is SQVTM, CDR2 ANQGSEA, per germline.

The V and J genes are TRBV19 and TRBJ2-1; 8 bases fit TRBD2. J lost 5 bases, V lost 3 bases, and 3 bases had no gene match. The CDR3 has 14 residues. Germline V CDR1 and CDR2: LNHDA, SQIVND (reference sequence). The CDR3 region has the DNA TGTGCCAGTAGTATCCAGCGGGGGAACAATGAGCAGTTCTTC. The encoded protein is CASSIQRGNNEQFF.

CDR3 DNA: TGTGCCAGCAGCTTAGCCAGACTAGCGGTCTTCCAAGAGACCCAGTACTTC. Translation gives CASSLARLAVFQETQYF. The chain links TRBV5-8 to TRBJ2-5; 9 bases map to TRBD2. Germline V gene data show CDR1 as SGHTS and CDR2 as YDEGEE. Losses at the gene ends were 2 bases for V and 1 base for J; bases not matched to a gene: 9. This CDR3 is 17 amino acids long. The whole variable domain, remainder taken from reference TRBV5-8 and TRBJ2-5, is EAGVTQSPTHLIKTRGQQATLRCSPISGHTSVYWYQQALGLGLQFLLWYDEGEERNRGNFPPRFSGRQFPNYSSELNVNALELEDSALYLCASSLARLAVFQETQYFGPGTRLLVL.

The table lists this clone with a count of one. The chain recombines TRBV19 with TRBJ2-1; the match to TRBD2 covers 7 bases. After removal of 3 bases from V and 6 bases from J, the junction contained 5 bases not matched to a gene. CDR3 length: 14 residues. The V gene's germline CDR1 is LNHDA and CDR2 SQIVND (reference sequence). The CDR3: CASSMGGSGNEQFF. In DNA form, the CDR3 reads TGTGCCAGTAGTATGGGGGGGTCCGGCAATGAGCAGTTCTTC.

The chain couples TRBV5-6 to TRBJ2-7, with D perhaps matching TRBD1 or TRBD2 (5 bases each). The CDR3 is 13 amino acids. The V end was cut by 5 bases, the J end by 5 bases, with 14 bases between. Germline-derived CDR1 and CDR2 are SGHDT and YYEEEE. The CDR3 region is CASSRLGGDEQYV. CDR3 DNA sequence: TGTGCCAGCAGTCGCCTTGGGGGAGACGAGCAGTACGTC.

This chain connects TRBV24-1 to TRBJ2-6, with unresolved D. CDR1 and CDR2 (germline): KGHDR, SFDVKD. The length of the CDR3 is 16 residues. The V end lost 3 bases, the J end lost 0 bases, and 8 bases lay between the germline ends. CDR3 residues: CATSDPVSSGANVLTF. As DNA, the CDR3 is TGTGCCACCAGTGATCCGGTGTCCTCTGGGGCCAACGTCCTGACTTTC.

This chain connects TRBV21-1 to TRBJ1-4; TRBD1, the table's D call, lacks a check against the DNA. TRBV21-1 is a known pseudogene. The CDR3 sequence is 15 residues long. This chain's CDR3 is CATCINRDGDEKLFF. CDR3 coding DNA: TGTGCCACCTGTATTAACAGGGACGGGGATGAAAAACTGTTTTTT.

This clone was detected a few times. The chain recombines TRBV28 with TRBJ1-1; D is unresolved. This CDR3 is 16 amino acids long. The germline CDR1 and CDR2 sequences are MDHEN and SYDVKM. Trimming shortened V by 1 base and J by 0 bases, and 12 bases separated the two germline ends. In nucleotides, the CDR3 is TGTGCCAGCAGTTTATCGGAGGCACGCTTGAACACTGAAGCTTTCTTT. Translating it yields CASSLSEARLNTEAFF.